The next 11 T cell receptor beta chains were all read from a single sample in a study of technical replicates of blood from several donors. The method was immunoSEQ multiplex PCR; TCRdb's version includes in-frame clones alone and lacks a portion of them. Among roughly 60,000 clones, about 91% were seen once, and the ten largest hold approximately 4.5%. The sequencing input was PBMCs. The receptors originated from a human donor in good health. Some clones in this sample may be carry-over from other donors' samples.

The genes are TRBV6-1 and TRBJ2-3; TRBD1 is a possible D gene (5 bases). The CDR3 runs to 15 residues. Trimming left V 6 bases short and J 2 bases short, with 15 bases between. The V gene's germline CDR1 is MNHNS and CDR2 SASEGT. DNA for the CDR3: TGTGCCAGCAGGGACCGACAGCGAACCACAGATACGCAGTATTTT. Protein: CASRDRQRTTDTQYF.

The gene calls are TRBV4-1 and TRBJ2-1; TRBD1 is a possible D gene (5 bases). This CDR3 contains 12 residues. Trimming stripped 6 bases from V and 9 bases from J, with 12 bases between. Looked up from germline, CDR1 is MGHRA and CDR2 is YSYEKL. The CDR3 nucleotides are TGCGCCAGCAGTAAAGACAGCCTTGAGCAGTTCTTC. Protein: CASSKDSLEQFF.

This clone was observed a single time. This chain uses TRBV19 with TRBJ1-2; 7 bases are shared with TRBD1. Germline V CDR1 and CDR2: LNHDA, SQIVND (reference sequence). The CDR3 spans 16 residues. The junction had 15 bases not matched to a gene; V was cut back by 7 bases and J by 4 bases. The CDR3 sequence: CASTPAWTGGPYGYTF. As DNA, the CDR3 is TGTGCCAGTACTCCCGCGTGGACAGGCGGGCCCTATGGCTACACCTTC.

The CDR3 bases are TGTGCCAGCAGCCCCCTACCGGGACTAGCGGGGGTTATTGAGCAGTTCTTC. Translating it yields CASSPLPGLAGVIEQFF. The V gene is TRBV5-4, the J gene TRBJ2-1; TRBD2 aligns across 14 bases. The CDR3 is 17 amino acids. V shed 4 bases and J 9 bases; nucleotides not matched to a gene: 12. Looked up from germline, CDR1 is SGHNT and CDR2 is YYREEE (reference sequence).

J is TRBJ2-7 and V is TRBV30, with D possibly being TRBD1 (6 bases). The CDR3 contains 13 residues. The V end was cut by 4 bases, the J end by 1 base, with 11 bases between. Germline V gene sequence: CDR1 GTSNPN, CDR2 SVGIG (reference sequence). The CDR3 here is CAWKQDSSYEQYF. CDR3 DNA: TGTGCCTGGAAACAGGACAGTTCCTACGAGCAGTACTTC.

This chain joins TRBV2 and TRBJ1-5, with 7 bases that match TRBD1. The length of the CDR3 is 14 residues. CDR1 is SNHLY and CDR2 is FYNNEI in the germline V gene. Trimming removed 8 bases from V and 0 bases from J; junction bases left unmatched: 4. CDR3: CASGDSNSNQPQHF. DNA for the CDR3: TGTGCCAGCGGGGACAGTAATAGCAATCAGCCCCAGCATTTT.

The V and J genes are TRBV9 and TRBJ2-6; TRBD1 might be the D (6 bases). V was shortened by 3 bases and J by 0 bases, with 13 bases between the two germline ends. The CDR3 is 17 residues long. Germline loops: CDR1 SGDLS, CDR2 YYNGEE. The CDR3 sequence: CASSARQETSGANVLTF. The DNA for the CDR3 is TGTGCCAGCAGCGCTCGACAGGAAACCTCTGGGGCCAACGTCCTGACTTTC.

The chain combines TRBV5-5 with TRBJ2-2; maybe TRBD1 (6 bases). Per germline, CDR1 SGHKS and CDR2 YYEKEE (reference sequence). There are 16 residues in the CDR3. Deletions cut 0 bases from V and 3 bases from J, with 12 bases between. The chain's CDR3 is CASSLGQAWDTGELFF. CDR3 DNA: TGTGCCAGCAGCTTGGGACAGGCCTGGGACACCGGGGAGCTGTTTTTT.

CDR3 loop: CASLPTGNTEAFF. The CDR3 nucleotides read TGTGCCAGCCTACCGACAGGGAACACTGAAGCTTTCTTT. This sequence joins TRBV7-9 and TRBJ1-1; TRBD1 might be the D (6 bases). The CDR3 extends over 13 amino acids. Germline CDR1 SEHNR, CDR2 FQNEAQ (reference sequence). Trimming shortened V by 8 bases and J by 1 base, and 11 bases separated the two germline ends. Variable domain in full (rest from reference TRBV7-9 and TRBJ1-1): DTGVSQNPRHKITKRGQNVTFRCDPISEHNRLYWYRQTLGQGPEFLTYFQNEAQLEKSRLLSDRFSAERPKGSFSTLEIQRTEQGDSAMYLCASLPTGNTEAFFGQGTRLTVV.

Only one count was recorded for this clone. The rearrangement links TRBV10-3 to TRBJ1-5; D gene ambiguous. Germline values: CDR1 ENHRY, CDR2 SYGVKD. This CDR3 has 16 residues. Deletions cut 0 bases from V and 2 bases from J, with 11 bases between. The DNA of the CDR3 is TGTGCCATCAGTGAGTCCGGAGGGAGTGGCAATCAGCCCCAGCATTTT. This gives the protein CAISESGGSGNQPQHF.

The chain has TRBV4-1 and TRBJ2-7; 8 nucleotides line up with TRBD1. This CDR3 has 14 amino acids. With V trimmed by 3 bases and J by 3 bases, 4 bases remained unmatched. Looked up from germline, CDR1 is MGHRA and CDR2 is YSYEKL. DNA of the CDR3: TGCGCCAGCAGCCACCCCACAGGGGGCTACGAGCAGTACTTC. Translated, it gives CASSHPTGGYEQYF.